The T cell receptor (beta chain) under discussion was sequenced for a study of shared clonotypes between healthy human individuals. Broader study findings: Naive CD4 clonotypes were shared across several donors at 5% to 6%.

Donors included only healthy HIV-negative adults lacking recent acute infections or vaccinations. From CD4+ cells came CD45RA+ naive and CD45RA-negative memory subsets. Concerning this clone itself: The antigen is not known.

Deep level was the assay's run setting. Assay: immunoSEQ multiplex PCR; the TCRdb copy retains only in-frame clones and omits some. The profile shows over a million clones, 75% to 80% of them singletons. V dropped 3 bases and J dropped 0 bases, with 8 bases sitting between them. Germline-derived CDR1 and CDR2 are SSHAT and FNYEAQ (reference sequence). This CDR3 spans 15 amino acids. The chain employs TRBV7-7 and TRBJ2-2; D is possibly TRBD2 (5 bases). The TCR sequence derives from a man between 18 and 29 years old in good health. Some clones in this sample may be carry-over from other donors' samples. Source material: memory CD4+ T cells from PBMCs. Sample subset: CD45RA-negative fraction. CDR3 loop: CASSFSGANTGELFF. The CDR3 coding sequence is TGTGCCAGCAGCTTCTCCGGGGCGAACACCGGGGAGCTGTTTTTT.